This T cell receptor beta chain comes out of a study of control samples from healthy donors and cancer patients. CDR1 and CDR2 from the germline V gene are WNHNN and SYGVQD (reference sequence). This CDR3 comprises 14 residues. The germline V and J ends were trimmed by 3 bases and 15 bases, with 18 bases remaining between them. Only in-frame clones appear in the TCRdb table, and some are missing; sequencing was by immunoSEQ multiplex PCR. Among roughly 51,000 clones, more than 70% were seen once, and the ten largest hold around 1.5%. V gene TRBV10-1 combines with J gene TRBJ1-6; the D gene is possibly TRBD1 (6 bases). The sample comprised PBMCs. This receptor was taken from a man aged 35-49 years with colorectal cancer. The DNA of the CDR3 is TGCGCCAGCAGTGAAGGGGGAACCGGTCGGGTCCTCCACTTT. This encodes CASSEGGTGRVLHF.